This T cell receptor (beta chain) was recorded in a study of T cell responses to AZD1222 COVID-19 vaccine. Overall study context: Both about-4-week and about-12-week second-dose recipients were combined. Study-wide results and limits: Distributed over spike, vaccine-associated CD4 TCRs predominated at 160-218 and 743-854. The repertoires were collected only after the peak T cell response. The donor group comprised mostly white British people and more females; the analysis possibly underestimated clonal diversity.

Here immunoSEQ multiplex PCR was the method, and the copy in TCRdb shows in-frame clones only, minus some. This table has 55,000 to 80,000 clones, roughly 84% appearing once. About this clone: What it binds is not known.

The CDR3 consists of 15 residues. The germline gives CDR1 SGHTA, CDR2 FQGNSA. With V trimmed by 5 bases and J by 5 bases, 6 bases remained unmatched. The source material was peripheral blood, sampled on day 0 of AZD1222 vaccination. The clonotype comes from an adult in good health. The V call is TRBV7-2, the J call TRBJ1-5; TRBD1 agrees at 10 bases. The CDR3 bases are TGTGCCAGCAGCCCTAACGGACAGGGGGATCAGCCCCAGCATTTT. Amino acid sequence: CASSPNGQGDQPQHF.